This T cell receptor (beta chain) was found in a study of OX40 agonist ivuxolimab in advanced cancers. At the level of the whole study: Ivuxolimab was a fully human IgG2 agonistic monoclonal antibody targeting the costimulatory receptor OX40 (CD134). Intravenous ivuxolimab was administered to patients every 2 weeks at six dose levels: 0.01, 0.1, 0.3, 1.5, 3 and 10 mg/kg. Of the roughly 52 patients in dose escalation, 19 had hepatocellular carcinoma, approximately 15 had melanoma, 9 had renal cell carcinoma and 9 had head and neck cancer. The dose-escalation cohort was almost 85% male with a mean age of approximately 60 years, ranging from roughly 23 to 80. Patients were allowed to have had prior anti-PD-1, anti-PD-L1 or anti-CTLA-4 therapy, and 40% of the dose-escalation patients had been treated with checkpoint inhibitors. Partial responses occurred in three dose-escalation patients, of whom one had hepatocellular carcinoma and two had cutaneous melanoma. The purpose of peripheral TCRbeta sequencing was to test whether ivuxolimab changed TCR sequence diversity and led to clonal T-cell expansion. The paper covers the monotherapy dose-escalation part of the phase I ivuxolimab trial, which included N ≈ 50 patients. Overall study results and their limits: Low levels of normalized T-cell clonal expansion were also seen in some patients who did not respond. In partial responders in the 0.1-3.0 mg/kg groups, normalized peripheral clonal expansion was found to be among the lowest, especially among CD8+ T cells. After ivuxolimab, more expanded clones were found on average in CD8+ T cells than in CD4+ T cells. The antigen specificity of the clonally expanded peripheral T cells was not determined. At doses of 0.1 to 3.0 mg/kg, clonal expansion of both CD4+ and CD8+ T cells in blood was seen between baseline and week 6.

The trial excluded patients who had a history of autoimmune disease or were on systemic immunosuppression. Peripheral blood for TCR sequencing was drawn from every dose cohort at baseline, at cycle 4 day 1 and at cycle 7 day 1. Samples came from an open-label, multicenter, first-in-human phase I dose-escalation trial of ivuxolimab. Adults with locally advanced or metastatic melanoma, renal cell carcinoma, hepatocellular carcinoma or head and neck squamous cell carcinoma were enrolled in the trial. Before TCR sequencing, CD4+ T cells and CD8+ T cells were sorted from peripheral blood as separate populations. For sequencing of the TCRbeta CDR3 region, genomic DNA was extracted from the sorted cells. TCRbeta CDR3 regions were sequenced using the immunoSEQ Assay. In its TCRdb copy, this immuneACCESS table keeps in-frame sequences only and misses some clones. Where compared with another copy, unresolved V genes explain less than half of these, and the others have no known cause. Across this sample there are more than 65,000 clones, with around 83% seen only once. The leading ten clones occupy roughly 1.1% of the sample.

Trimming takes 2 bases from V and 2 bases from J, and the germline ends sit 12 bases apart. The CDR3, cysteine through phenylalanine, is 15 amino acids long. The DNA shown is the 45-base CDR3, in frame from base 1. As encoded in the germline V gene, CDR1 is ENHRY while CDR2 is SYGVKD. A note on this clone: Its cognate antigen has yet to be identified. The sample holds no much larger clone one base away, and base qualities are not on file.

Here the chain combines TRBV10-3 and TRBJ2-5; the D match is possibly TRBD1 or TRBD2, with 5 bases aligned in each. Sample: CD4+ or CD8+ T cells sorted from blood, taken in a trial of the OX40 agonist ivuxolimab. This TCR was recovered from an adult with an advanced solid tumor such as melanoma, head and neck, liver or kidney cancer. The nucleotide sequence reads TGTGCCATCAGTGAGCCCGGGACGGGACAAGAGACCCAGTACTTC. The resulting protein is CAISEPGTGQETQYF.